The T cell receptor beta chain under discussion was sequenced for a study of cytomegalovirus exposure and HLA in healthy donors. As for the study in general: A prior analysis found some 110 million unique TCR beta sequences from some 190 million T cells.

Worth noting for this clone: Relative to the germline gene, one junction end is altered; a read error may explain this. At the DNA level, this CDR3 is encoded by other sequences in the same sample as well.

Amplification used 60 Vbeta primers and 13 Jbeta primers. Data came from immunoSEQ multiplex PCR; TCRdb stores just in-frame clones and leaves some out. Of roughly 150,000 clones listed, approximately 80% were seen once; the top ten hold 2.2%. CDR3 length: 13 amino acids. Germline V gene sequence: CDR1 SGHVS, CDR2 FNYEAQ. Sample: PBMCs. This receptor was obtained from a man in his fifties or sixties in good health and CMV-seropositive. This rearrangement joins TRBV7-6 to TRBJ1-1; no clear D. CDR3 coding DNA: TGTGCCAGCAGCTTAGCGCTGCAGGCTGAGGCTTTCTTT. It codes for CASSLALQAEAFF.